Each of the 17 T cell receptor beta chains below was sequenced from the same sample in a study of cytomegalovirus exposure and HLA in healthy donors. Profiled with immunoSEQ multiplex PCR; TCRdb holds only in-frame clones, not every one. Altogether 90,000 to 130,000 clones are present, roughly 89% being singletons, with the ten largest covering approximately 1.9%. Source material: PBMCs. Source of these receptors: a woman aged 18-29 years in good health and CMV-seronegative.

The chain links TRBV7-2 to TRBJ2-7; 10 bases match TRBD2. This CDR3 contains 14 residues. Germline V CDR1 and CDR2: SGHTA, FQGNSA. The V segment lost 5 bases and the J segment 3 bases; nucleotides outside the gene matches: 4. This CDR3 is CASSTLAGGYEQYF. DNA of the CDR3: TGTGCCAGCAGCACCTTAGCGGGGGGCTACGAGCAGTACTTC. The entire variable domain, with the rest obtained from reference TRBV7-2 and TRBJ2-7, is as follows: GAGVSQSPSNKVTEKGKDVELRCDPISGHTALYWYRQSLGQGLEFLIYFQGNSAPDKSGLPSDRFSAERTGGSVSTLTIQRTQQEDSAVYLCASSTLAGGYEQYFGPGTRLTVT.

The chain recombines TRBV19 with TRBJ1-1, with D hard to call. The V and J ends lost 5 bases and 4 bases respectively, with 11 bases between them. Germline V gives CDR1 LNHDA, CDR2 SQIVND (reference sequence). This CDR3 comprises 13 residues. CDR3 in amino acids: CASSAFAVTEAFF. For the CDR3, the DNA is TGTGCCAGTAGTGCCTTTGCGGTCACTGAAGCTTTCTTT.

This chain uses TRBV6-1 with TRBJ1-5, with 8 positions matching TRBD1. Germline V gives CDR1 MNHNS, CDR2 SASEGT. The CDR3 runs to 17 residues. V was pared by 4 bases and J by 1 base, with 9 bases of the junction left unmatched. The CDR3 is CASSAEQGVGSNQPQHF. CDR3 sequence (DNA): TGTGCCAGCAGTGCGGAACAGGGGGTAGGAAGCAATCAGCCCCAGCATTTT.

The V and J genes are TRBV27 and TRBJ2-2, with 13 bases that match TRBD2. The CDR3 covers 19 residues. The ends lost 8 bases at V and 6 bases at J; junction bases unmatched: 18. The germline gives CDR1 MNHEY, CDR2 SMNVEV (reference sequence). The CDR3 nucleotides are TGTGCCAGCTTAGGGTGGGGGACTAGCGGGATTAATCTTCCCGGGGAGCTGTTTTTT. Its protein product is CASLGWGTSGINLPGELFF.

V gene TRBV7-9 combines with J gene TRBJ2-7, with TRBD2 matching over 8 bases. This CDR3 is 14 amino acids long. From germline, CDR1 is SEHNR and CDR2 FQNEAQ (reference sequence). J was trimmed by 2 bases and V by 4 bases; bases with no gene match: 4. CDR3 sequence (DNA): TGTGCCAGCAGCTCGGGGGGGTTAGCCTACGAGCAGTACTTC. Its protein product is CASSSGGLAYEQYF.

V is TRBV6-5 and J is TRBJ1-5; 7 positions agree with TRBD1. The CDR3 runs 12 residues. V was clipped by 6 bases and J by 10 bases; unmatched bases: 6. The germline V gene encodes CDR1 MNHEY and CDR2 SVGAGI. CDR3 sequence reads: CASRSGQQPQHF. The DNA for the CDR3 is TGTGCCAGCAGGTCGGGACAGCAACCCCAGCATTTT.

J is TRBJ2-1 and V is TRBV7-6; 7 bases fit TRBD1. The V gene end was trimmed by 4 bases and the J gene end by 2 bases; junction bases not matched to a gene: 8. Germline CDR1 and CDR2: SGHVS and FNYEAQ. CDR3 size: 16 residues. CDR3 DNA: TGTGCCAGCAGCTCGATCCGGGACAGAACCTACAATGAGCAGTTCTTC. This sequence encodes CASSSIRDRTYNEQFF.

This clone has just one count. The chain recombines TRBV9 with TRBJ2-2; 8 bases are shared with TRBD2. The length of the CDR3 is 15 residues. The V gene end was trimmed by 2 bases and the J gene end by 3 bases; junction bases not matched to a gene: 3. CDR1 and CDR2 from the germline V gene are SGDLS and YYNGEE. The chain's CDR3 is CASSVSGIDTGELFF. The CDR3 bases are TGTGCCAGCAGCGTTAGCGGGATTGACACCGGGGAGCTGTTTTTT.

The chain couples TRBV5-1 to TRBJ1-4; a weak D match, TRBD1 (5 bases). The CDR3 is made up of 16 amino acids. Trimming took 0 bases from V and 0 from J, leaving 9 bases between them. Germline CDR1 and CDR2: SGHRS and YFSETQ. Here the CDR3 DNA reads TGCGCCAGCAGCTTGGCAGGGAAATCAACTAATGAAAAACTGTTTTTT. This encodes CASSLAGKSTNEKLFF. The full variable domain, completed using reference TRBV5-1 and TRBJ1-4, is KAGVTQTPRYLIKTRGQQVTLSCSPISGHRSVSWYQQTPGQGLQFLFEYFSETQRNKGNFPGRFSGRQFSNSRSEMNVSTLELGDSALYLCASSLAGKSTNEKLFFGSGTQLSVL.

The chain links TRBV27 to TRBJ2-4, with TRBD1 identical over 8 bases. Unmatched junction bases numbered 2, after V lost 3 bases and J lost 4 bases. This CDR3 spans 14 amino acids. Germline values: CDR1 MNHEY, CDR2 SMNVEV (reference sequence). The CDR3 spells CASSFGQGKNIQYF. CDR3 bases: TGTGCCAGCAGTTTCGGACAGGGTAAAAACATTCAGTACTTC.

V and J are TRBV7-2 and TRBJ2-7, with 11 bases that match TRBD2. The J segment lost 6 bases and the V segment lost 0 bases, leaving 7 bases of the junction unmatched. Germline V gene lookup returns CDR1 SGHTA and CDR2 FQGNSA. The CDR3 extends over 16 amino acids. The CDR3 is CASSLALTSGGTEQYF. The CDR3 coding sequence is TGTGCCAGCAGCTTAGCGCTAACTAGCGGGGGCACCGAGCAGTACTTC.

The chain uses TRBV5-1 and TRBJ1-1; possibly TRBD1 for D (5 bases). The V end lost 0 bases, the J end lost 6 bases, and 9 bases lay between the germline ends. Germline V gene sequence: CDR1 SGHRS, CDR2 YFSETQ. This CDR3 contains 13 residues. CDR3 nucleotide sequence: TGCGCCAGCAGCTTGGGGGGCTCGGCTGAAGCTTTCTTT. Protein sequence: CASSLGGSAEAFF.

The chain has TRBV21-1 and TRBJ2-7; no DNA check was done on the table's D call, TRBD1. TRBV21-1 is recorded as a pseudogene. The CDR3 is made up of 13 amino acids. The CDR3 DNA follows: TGTGCCAGACCAGCAGGGAAGACATACGAGCAGTACTTC. Translated: CARPAGKTYEQYF.

CDR3 nucleotide sequence: TGTGCCAGCAGTGAAACTATCACAGATACGCAGTATTTT. The encoded protein is CASSETITDTQYF. The chain combines TRBV2 with TRBJ2-3; D not certain. Germline CDR1 is SNHLY and CDR2 is FYNNEI. The germline V and J ends were trimmed by 2 bases and 2 bases, with 5 bases remaining between them. This CDR3 has 13 residues.

This clone was seen a few times. The chain couples TRBV7-9 to TRBJ2-5; 11 bases line up with TRBD2. Trimming took 4 bases from V and 5 from J; bases not matched to a gene: 9. The CDR3 is made up of 16 amino acids. From germline, CDR1 is SEHNR and CDR2 FQNEAQ (reference sequence). CDR3 sequence reads: CASSSLAGGLGETQYF. CDR3 DNA: TGTGCCAGCAGCTCCTTAGCGGGGGGGCTTGGTGAGACCCAGTACTTC.

V is TRBV7-8 and J is TRBJ2-2, with a tentative D call TRBD1 (6 bases). V lost 5 bases and J 0 bases, leaving 16 bases between the germline ends. CDR1 is SGHVS and CDR2 is FQNEAQ in the germline V gene. The CDR3 extends over 17 amino acids. CDR3 DNA sequence: TGTGCCAGCAGCACGCGAACAGGGACGACGAACACCGGGGAGCTGTTTTTT. It specifies CASSTRTGTTNTGELFF.

Only one count was recorded for this clone. The identical CDR3 is also encoded by other nucleotide sequences in the sample. The V gene is TRBV30, the J gene TRBJ1-6; 10 nucleotides agree with TRBD1. CDR3 length: 14 amino acids. V dropped 5 bases and J dropped 6; count of bases not matched to a gene: 4. CDR1 and CDR2 from the germline V gene are GTSNPN and SVGIG (reference sequence). The CDR3 nucleotides read TGTGCCTGGCGGGGGGACAGGGGTAATTCACCCCTCCACTTT. This codes for CAWRGDRGNSPLHF.